These T cell receptor beta chains were read from a single sample in a study of cytomegalovirus exposure and HLA in healthy donors. The data were produced by immunoSEQ multiplex PCR, yet TCRdb's version contains in-frame clones alone and is incomplete. The repertoire includes approximately 150,000 clones, 84% of them detected once, and under 5% sits in the top ten. Specimen: PBMCs. These receptors all stem from a girl aged 5 to 17 in good health and CMV-seropositive. CDR3s include the opening cysteine and the closing phenylalanine or tryptophan. A D gene is named only where the DNA matches it firmly. Clone size, where shown, is once, few, many, or a class for clones that have expanded.

D gene,J gene,V gene,clone size,CDR3 DNA,CDR3 protein
TRBD2,TRBJ2-1,TRBV9,NA,TGTGCCAGCAGCGAGGGACTAGCGGGGGGCAATGAGCAGTTCTTC,CASSEGLAGGNEQFF
TRBD1,TRBJ2-7,TRBV10-3,NA,TGTGCCATCAGTGAATTTACAGGGGGCTACGAGCAGTACTTC,CAISEFTGGYEQYF
TRBD1,TRBJ1-4,TRBV6-6,NA,TGTGCCAGCCGGGGGGGACAGTTTAATGAAAAACTGTTTTTT,CASRGGQFNEKLFF
TRBD2,TRBJ2-2,TRBV7-6,NA,TGTGCCAGCACCATTAGCGGGGGGGCCTACACCGGGGAGCTGTTTTTT,CASTISGGAYTGELFF
NA,TRBJ1-1,TRBV4-1,NA,TGCGCCAGCAGCCCCAGGGATTCCAGGCCGAACACTGAAGCTTTCTTT,CASSPRDSRPNTEAFF
NA,TRBJ1-6,TRBV7-2,NA,TGTGCCAGCAGCTTAGGTCTGGGGCTCGGCGGTTCACCCCTCCACTTT,CASSLGLGLGGSPLHF
NA,TRBJ1-2,TRBV14,NA,TGTGCCAGCAGCCAAGATGCGGAGGGTAGTCGTTATGGCTACACCTTC,CASSQDAEGSRYGYTF
NA,TRBJ2-1,TRBV7-4,NA,TGTGCCAGCAGCCCCCGGGCAGGGAAGGAGGGAAATAGCAATGAGCAGTTCTTC,CASSPRAGKEGNSNEQFF
NA,TRBJ1-5,TRBV5-4,NA,TGTGCCAGCAGTTTAGATGATCAGCCCCAGCATTTT,CASSLDDQPQHF
TRBD2,TRBJ2-3,TRBV10-1,NA,TGCGCCAGCTCCAAAACTAGCGGGGGAAAAGTAGATACGCAGTATTTT,CASSKTSGGKVDTQYF
NA,TRBJ1-6,TRBV19,few,TGTGCCAGTAGTCTGGCAGGGGATGCACCCCTCCACTTT,CASSLAGDAPLHF
NA,TRBJ1-4,TRBV13,few,TGTGCCAGCAGTTTACAGGGTACCGATGAAAAACTGTTTTTT,CASSLQGTDEKLFF
NA,TRBJ1-1,TRBV28,NA,TGTGCCAGCAGTTCGGACAGTGGGAACACTGAAGCTTTCTTT,CASSSDSGNTEAFF
NA,TRBJ1-4,TRBV5-1,NA,TGCGCCAGCAGGCCGCAGGGTCCTAATGAAAAACTGTTTTTT,CASRPQGPNEKLFF
NA,TRBJ2-3,TRBV13,NA,TGTGCCAGCAGCTTAGGCGGGGGCACAGATACGCAGTATTTT,CASSLGGGTDTQYF
NA,TRBJ1-5,TRBV6-1,NA,TGTGCCAGCAGGGACTATATGGGCAATCAGCCCCAGCATTTT,CASRDYMGNQPQHF
NA,TRBJ1-1,TRBV6-5,NA,TGTGCCAGCAGTCCCTGGGGCAGCGAGAACACTGAAGCTTCCTTT,CASSPWGSENTEASF
TRBD1,TRBJ2-7,TRBV18,NA,TGTGCCAGCTCACCGAACAGGGGCGAGCAGTACTTC,CASSPNRGEQYF
TRBD1,TRBJ1-2,TRBV9,NA,TGTGCCAGCAGCCCCCGGACAGGGGGCATATATGGCTACACCTTC,CASSPRTGGIYGYTF
NA,TRBJ1-2,TRBV7-9,once,TGTGCCAGCAGCTTAAGGGCAGACAGTCCGGCGATCTATGGCTACACCTTC,CASSLRADSPAIYGYTF
NA,TRBJ1-1,TRBV18,few,TGTGCCAGCTCACCGGACGTGGGGCCTGAAGCTTTCTTT,CASSPDVGPEAFF
NA,TRBJ1-2,TRBV29-1,NA,TGCAGCGTTGAAGAGAACCGAAGGGGTTATGGCTACACCTTC,CSVEENRRGYGYTF
TRBD1,TRBJ2-1,TRBV5-7,NA,TGTGCCAGCAGTTACCTAGGACAGGTCAATGAGCAGTTCTTC,CASSYLGQVNEQFF
NA,TRBJ2-7,TRBV7-2,NA,TGTGCCAGCAGCTTATCTCCCGGGATCCACGAGCAGTACTTC,CASSLSPGIHEQYF
NA,TRBJ2-2,TRBV5-1,NA,TGCGCCAGCAGCTTGGTAGTTGGACGTAGGGGTGCGATGGAGCTGTTTTTT,CASSLVVGRRGAMELFF